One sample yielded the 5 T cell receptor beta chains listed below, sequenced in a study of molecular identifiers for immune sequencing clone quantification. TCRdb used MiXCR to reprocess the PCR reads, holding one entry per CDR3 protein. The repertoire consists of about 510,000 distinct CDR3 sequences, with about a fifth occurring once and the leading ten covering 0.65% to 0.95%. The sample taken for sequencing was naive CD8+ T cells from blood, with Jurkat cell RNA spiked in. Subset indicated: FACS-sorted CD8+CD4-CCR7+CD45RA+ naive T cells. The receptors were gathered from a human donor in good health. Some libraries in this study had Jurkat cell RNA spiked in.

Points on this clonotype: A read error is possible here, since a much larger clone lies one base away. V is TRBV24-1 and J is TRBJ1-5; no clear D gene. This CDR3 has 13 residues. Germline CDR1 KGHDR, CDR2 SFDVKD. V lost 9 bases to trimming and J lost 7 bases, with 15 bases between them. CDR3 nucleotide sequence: TGTGCCACCGGTGCCGGGTCGGGGCAGCCCCAGCATTTT. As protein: CATGAGSGQPQHF.

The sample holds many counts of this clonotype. The DNA of the CDR3 is TGCAGCGTTGATCTGGGGTATAATGAAAAACTGTTTTTT. It yields the protein CSVDLGYNEKLFF. The chain couples TRBV29-1 to TRBJ1-4; D gene ambiguous. V was pared by 3 bases and J by 4 bases, with 9 bases between. Germline V CDR1 and CDR2: SQVTM, ANQGSEA. The CDR3 runs 13 residues.

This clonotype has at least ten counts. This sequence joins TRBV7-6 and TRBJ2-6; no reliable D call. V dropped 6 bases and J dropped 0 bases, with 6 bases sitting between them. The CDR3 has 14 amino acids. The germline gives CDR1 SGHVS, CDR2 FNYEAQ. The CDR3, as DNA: TGTGCCAGCAGACCTAGCTCTGGGGCCAACGTCCTGACTTTC. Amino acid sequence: CASRPSSGANVLTF.

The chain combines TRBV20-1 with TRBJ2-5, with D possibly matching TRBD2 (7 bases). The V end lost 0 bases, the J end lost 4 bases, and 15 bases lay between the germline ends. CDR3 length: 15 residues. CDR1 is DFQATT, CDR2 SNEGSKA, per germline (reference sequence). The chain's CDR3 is CSARERGAMGETQYF. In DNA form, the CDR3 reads TGCAGTGCTAGAGAACGGGGGGCGATGGGAGAGACCCAGTACTTC.

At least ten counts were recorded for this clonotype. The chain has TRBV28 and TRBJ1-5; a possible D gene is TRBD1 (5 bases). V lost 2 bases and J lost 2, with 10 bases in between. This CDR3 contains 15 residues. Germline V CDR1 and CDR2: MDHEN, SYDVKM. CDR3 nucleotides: TGTGCCAGCAGTTTAAGTGGCAGGGGCAATCAGCCCCAGCATTTT. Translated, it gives CASSLSGRGNQPQHF.